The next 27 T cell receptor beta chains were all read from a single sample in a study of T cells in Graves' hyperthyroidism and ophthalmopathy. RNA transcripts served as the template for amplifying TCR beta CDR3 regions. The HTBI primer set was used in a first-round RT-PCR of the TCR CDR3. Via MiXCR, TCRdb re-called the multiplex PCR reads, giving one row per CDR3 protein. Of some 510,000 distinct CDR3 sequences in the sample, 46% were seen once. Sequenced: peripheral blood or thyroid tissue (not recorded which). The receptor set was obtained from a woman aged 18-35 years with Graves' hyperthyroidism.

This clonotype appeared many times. CDR3 sequence: CATSETGTSGIYEQYF. The CDR3 DNA reads TGTGCCACCAGTGAGACTGGGACTAGCGGGATCTACGAGCAGTACTTC. The chain recombines TRBV24-1 with TRBJ2-7, with 13 bases identical to TRBD2. Germline CDR1 and CDR2: KGHDR and SFDVKD. The junction had 5 bases not matched to a gene; V was cut back by 4 bases and J by 3 bases. This CDR3 region has 16 residues.

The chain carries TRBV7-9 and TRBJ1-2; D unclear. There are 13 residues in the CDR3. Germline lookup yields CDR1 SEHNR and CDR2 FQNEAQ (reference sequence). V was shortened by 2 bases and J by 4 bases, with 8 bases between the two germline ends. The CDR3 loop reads CASSLMGSYGYTF. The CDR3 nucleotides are TGTGCCAGCAGCTTAATGGGATCCTATGGCTACACCTTC.

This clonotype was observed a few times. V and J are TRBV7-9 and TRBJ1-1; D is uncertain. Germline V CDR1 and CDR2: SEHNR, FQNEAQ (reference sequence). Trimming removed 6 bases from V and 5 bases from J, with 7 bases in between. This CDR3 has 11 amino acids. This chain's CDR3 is CASRSKTEAFF. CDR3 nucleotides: TGTGCCAGCAGATCCAAGACTGAAGCTTTCTTT.

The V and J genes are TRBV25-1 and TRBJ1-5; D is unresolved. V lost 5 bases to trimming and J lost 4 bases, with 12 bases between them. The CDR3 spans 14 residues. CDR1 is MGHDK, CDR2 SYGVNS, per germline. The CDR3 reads CASSLLRGNQPQHF. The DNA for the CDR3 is TGTGCCAGCAGTTTACTACGCGGTAATCAGCCCCAGCATTTT.

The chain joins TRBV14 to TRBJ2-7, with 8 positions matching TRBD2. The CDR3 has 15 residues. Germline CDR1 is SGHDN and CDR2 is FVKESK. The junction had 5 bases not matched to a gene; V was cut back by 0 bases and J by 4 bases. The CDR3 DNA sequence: TGTGCCAGCAGCCAAGACGGACTAGCCTTTTACGAGCAGTACTTC. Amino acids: CASSQDGLAFYEQYF.

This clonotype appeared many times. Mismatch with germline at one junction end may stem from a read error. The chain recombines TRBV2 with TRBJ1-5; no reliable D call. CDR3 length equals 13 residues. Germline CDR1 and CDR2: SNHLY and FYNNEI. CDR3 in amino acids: CAASAELNQPQHF. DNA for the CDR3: TGCGCCGCCTCGGCGGAGCTCAATCAGCCCCAGCATTTT. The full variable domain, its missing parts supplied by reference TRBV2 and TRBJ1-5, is EPEVTQTPSHQVTQMGQEVILRCVPISNHLYFYWYRQILGQKVEFLVSFYNNEISEKSEIFDDQFSVERPDGSNFTLKIRSTKLEDSAMYFCAASAELNQPQHFGDGTRLSIL.

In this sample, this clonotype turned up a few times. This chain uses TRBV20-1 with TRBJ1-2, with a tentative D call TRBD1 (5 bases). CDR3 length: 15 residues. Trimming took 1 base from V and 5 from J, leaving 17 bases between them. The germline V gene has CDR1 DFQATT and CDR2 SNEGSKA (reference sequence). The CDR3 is CSARASGTRQYGYTF. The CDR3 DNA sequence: TGCAGTGCTAGAGCTTCCGGGACTCGGCAGTATGGCTACACCTTC.

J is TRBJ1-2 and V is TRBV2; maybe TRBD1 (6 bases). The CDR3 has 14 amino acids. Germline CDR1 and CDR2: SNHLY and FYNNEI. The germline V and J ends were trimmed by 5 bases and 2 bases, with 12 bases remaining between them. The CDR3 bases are TGTGCCAGCAGTCGGATAGGGGGGAACTATGGCTACACCTTC. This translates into CASSRIGGNYGYTF.

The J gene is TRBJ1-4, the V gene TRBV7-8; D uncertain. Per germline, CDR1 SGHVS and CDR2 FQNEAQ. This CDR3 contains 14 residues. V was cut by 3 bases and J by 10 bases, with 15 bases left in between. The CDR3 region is CASSFRREGGKLFF. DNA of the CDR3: TGTGCCAGCAGCTTCCGGCGGGAGGGCGGAAAACTGTTTTTT. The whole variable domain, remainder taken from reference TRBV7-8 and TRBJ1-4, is GAGVSQSPRYKVAKRGQDVALRCDPISGHVSLFWYQQALGQGPEFLTYFQNEAQLDKSGLPSDRFFAERPEGSVSTLKIQRTQQEDSAVYLCASSFRREGGKLFFGSGTQLSVL.

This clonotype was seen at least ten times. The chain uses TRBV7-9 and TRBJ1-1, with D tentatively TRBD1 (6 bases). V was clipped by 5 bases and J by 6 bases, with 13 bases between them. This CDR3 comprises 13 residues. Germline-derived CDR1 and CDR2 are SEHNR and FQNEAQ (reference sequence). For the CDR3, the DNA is TGTGCCAGCAGCACATACAGGGCCGCTGAAGCTTTCTTT. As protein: CASSTYRAAEAFF.

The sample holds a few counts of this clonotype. DNA for the CDR3: TGTGCCAGCAGCGCCGGGACAGCGATTTATTCACCCCTCCACTTT. Translated, it gives CASSAGTAIYSPLHF. The chain is built from TRBV7-9 and TRBJ1-6, with 7 bases fitting TRBD1. V gave up 5 bases and J gave up 8 bases; unmatched junction bases: 9. In germline, CDR1 is SEHNR, CDR2 FQNEAQ (reference sequence). This CDR3 comprises 15 residues.

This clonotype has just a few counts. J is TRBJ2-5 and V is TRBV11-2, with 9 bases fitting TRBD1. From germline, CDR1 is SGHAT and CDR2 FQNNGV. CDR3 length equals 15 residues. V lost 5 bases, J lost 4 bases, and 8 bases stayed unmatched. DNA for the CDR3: TGTGCCAGCAGCCACCGGGACAGGGTGAGAGAGACCCAGTACTTC. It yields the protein CASSHRDRVRETQYF.

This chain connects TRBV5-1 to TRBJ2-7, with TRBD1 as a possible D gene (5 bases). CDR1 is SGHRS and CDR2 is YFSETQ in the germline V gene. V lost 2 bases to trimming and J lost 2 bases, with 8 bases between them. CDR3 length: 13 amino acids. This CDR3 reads CASSLDSTYEQYF. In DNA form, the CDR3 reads TGCGCCAGCAGCTTAGACAGCACCTACGAGCAGTACTTC.

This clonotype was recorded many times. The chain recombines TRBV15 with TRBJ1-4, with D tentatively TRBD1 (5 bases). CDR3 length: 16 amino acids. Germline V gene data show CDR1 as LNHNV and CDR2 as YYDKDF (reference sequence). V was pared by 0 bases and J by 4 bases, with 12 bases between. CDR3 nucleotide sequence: TGTGCCACCAGCAGAGATGGGGGAAGAGGTAATGAAAAACTGTTTTTT. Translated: CATSRDGGRGNEKLFF.

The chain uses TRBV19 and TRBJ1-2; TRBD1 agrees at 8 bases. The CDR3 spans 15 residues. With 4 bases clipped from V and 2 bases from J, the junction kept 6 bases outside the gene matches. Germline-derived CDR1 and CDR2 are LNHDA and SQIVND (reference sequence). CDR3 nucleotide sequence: TGTGCCAGTAGTAATACCGGGACAGGAAACTATGGCTACACCTTC. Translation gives CASSNTGTGNYGYTF.

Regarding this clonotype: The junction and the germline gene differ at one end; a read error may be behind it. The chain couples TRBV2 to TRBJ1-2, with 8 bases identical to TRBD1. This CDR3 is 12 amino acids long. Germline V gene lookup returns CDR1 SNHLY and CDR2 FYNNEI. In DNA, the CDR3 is TGTGCCAGCAGAGATAGGGGACAGGCCGATCCCTTC. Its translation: CASRDRGQADPF.

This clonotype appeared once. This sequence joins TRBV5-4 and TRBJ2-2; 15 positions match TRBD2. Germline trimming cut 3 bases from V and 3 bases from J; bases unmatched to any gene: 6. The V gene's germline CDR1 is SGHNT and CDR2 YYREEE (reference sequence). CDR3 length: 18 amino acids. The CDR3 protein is CASSSPGLAGGHTGELFF. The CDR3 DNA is TGTGCCAGCAGCTCCCCGGGACTAGCGGGAGGACACACCGGGGAGCTGTTTTTT.

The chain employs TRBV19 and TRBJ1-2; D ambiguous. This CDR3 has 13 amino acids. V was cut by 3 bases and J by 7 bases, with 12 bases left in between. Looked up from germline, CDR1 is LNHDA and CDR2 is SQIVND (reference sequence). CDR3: CASSIRSASGYTF. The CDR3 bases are TGTGCCAGTAGTATCCGGTCTGCCTCTGGCTACACCTTC.

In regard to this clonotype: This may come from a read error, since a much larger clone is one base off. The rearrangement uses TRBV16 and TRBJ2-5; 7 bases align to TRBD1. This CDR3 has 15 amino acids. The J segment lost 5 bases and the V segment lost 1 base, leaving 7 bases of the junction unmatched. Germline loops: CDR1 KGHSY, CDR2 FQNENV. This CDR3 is CASSQLGQGVETQYF. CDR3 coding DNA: TGTGCCAGCAGCCAATTGGGCCAGGGGGTTGAGACCCAGTACTTC.

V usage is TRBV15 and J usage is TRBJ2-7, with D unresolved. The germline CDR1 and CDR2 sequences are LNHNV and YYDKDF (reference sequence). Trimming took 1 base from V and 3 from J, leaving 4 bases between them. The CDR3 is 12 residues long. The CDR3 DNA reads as TGTGCCACCAGCAGAGGACACTACGAGCAGTACTTC. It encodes CATSRGHYEQYF.

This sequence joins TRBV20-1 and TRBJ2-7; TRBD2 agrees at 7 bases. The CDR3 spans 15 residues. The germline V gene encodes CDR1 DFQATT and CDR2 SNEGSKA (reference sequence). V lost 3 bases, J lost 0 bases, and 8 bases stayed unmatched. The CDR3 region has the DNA TGCAGTGCTAGGGGGGGGAGGGCGGACTCCTACGAGCAGTACTTC. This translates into CSARGGRADSYEQYF.

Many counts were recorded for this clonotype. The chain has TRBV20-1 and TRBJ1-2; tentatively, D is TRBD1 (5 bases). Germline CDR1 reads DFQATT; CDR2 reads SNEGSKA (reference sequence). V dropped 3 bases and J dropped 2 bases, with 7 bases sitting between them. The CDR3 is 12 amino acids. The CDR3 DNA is TGCAGTGCTAGGGGACGGAACTATGGCTACACCTTC. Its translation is CSARGRNYGYTF.

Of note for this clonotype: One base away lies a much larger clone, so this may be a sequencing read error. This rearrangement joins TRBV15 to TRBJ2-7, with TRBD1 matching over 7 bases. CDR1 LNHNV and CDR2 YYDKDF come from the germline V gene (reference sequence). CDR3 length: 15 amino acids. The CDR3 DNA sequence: TGTGCCACCAGCAGACCCGGACAGGCGACCTACGAGCGGTACTTC. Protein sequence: CATSRPGQATYERYF.

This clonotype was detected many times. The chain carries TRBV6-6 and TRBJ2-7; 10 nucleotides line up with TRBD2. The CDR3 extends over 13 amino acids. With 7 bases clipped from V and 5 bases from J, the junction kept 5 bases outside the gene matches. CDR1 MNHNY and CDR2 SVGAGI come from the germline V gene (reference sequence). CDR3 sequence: CASIEREGNEQYF. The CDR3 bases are TGTGCCAGCATAGAGCGGGAGGGGAACGAGCAGTACTTC.

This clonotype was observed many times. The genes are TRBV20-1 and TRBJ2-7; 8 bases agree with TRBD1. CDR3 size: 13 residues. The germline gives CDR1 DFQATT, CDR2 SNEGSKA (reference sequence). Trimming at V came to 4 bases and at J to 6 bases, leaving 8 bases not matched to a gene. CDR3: CSATPGQGGEQYF. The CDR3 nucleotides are TGCAGTGCTACACCCGGACAGGGAGGCGAGCAGTACTTC.

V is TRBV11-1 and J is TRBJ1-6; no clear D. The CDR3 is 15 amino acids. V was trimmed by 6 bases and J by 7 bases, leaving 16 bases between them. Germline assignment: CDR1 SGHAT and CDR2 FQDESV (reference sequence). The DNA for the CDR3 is TGTGCCAGCAGTTGGGGTGAGACCCGAAATTCACCCCTCCACTTT. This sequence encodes CASSWGETRNSPLHF.

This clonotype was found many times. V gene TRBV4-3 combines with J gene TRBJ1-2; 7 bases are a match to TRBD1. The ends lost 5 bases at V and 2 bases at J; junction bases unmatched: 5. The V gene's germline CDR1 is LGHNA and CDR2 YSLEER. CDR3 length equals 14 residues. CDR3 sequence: CASSWAGGNYGYTF. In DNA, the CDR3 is TGCGCCAGCAGCTGGGCAGGGGGAAACTATGGCTACACCTTC.